The 14 T cell receptor beta chains below all came from one sample that was sequenced in a study of blood T cell repertoires in COVID-19. Assay used: immunoSEQ multiplex PCR; TCRdb lists only in-frame clones, some missing. The table lists 25,000 to 35,000 clones, roughly 90% of them singletons, with about a sixth in the top ten. The sequenced sample was peripheral blood. The receptors derive from a human donor with active COVID-19. The donor label of this sample is uncertain.

The chain uses TRBV7-6 and TRBJ1-3; the match to TRBD1 covers 7 bases. The CDR3 runs 14 residues. The ends lost 5 bases at V and 2 bases at J; junction bases unmatched: 3. Germline V lookup: CDR1 SGHVS, CDR2 FNYEAQ. The CDR3 sequence: CASSLRGAGNTIYF. CDR3 DNA sequence: TGTGCCAGCAGCCTCAGGGGGGCTGGAAACACCATATATTTT.

V is TRBV5-1 and J is TRBJ2-7; 8 nucleotides match TRBD2. Germline loops: CDR1 SGHRS, CDR2 YFSETQ. The CDR3 length is 17 residues. The V gene end was trimmed by 4 bases and the J gene end by 1 base; junction bases not matched to a gene: 13. The CDR3 DNA reads as TGCGCCAGCAGCCCCTTTCCCTCTAGCGGGTATTCCTACGAGCAGTACTTC. Translation gives CASSPFPSSGYSYEQYF.

This sequence joins TRBV14 and TRBJ2-1; 8 positions match TRBD1. This CDR3 has 16 residues. The germline gives CDR1 SGHDN, CDR2 FVKESK. Germline trimming cut 1 base from V and 4 bases from J; bases unmatched to any gene: 6. CDR3 sequence reads: CASSQVRDRRYNEQFF. Written as DNA, the CDR3 is TGTGCCAGCAGCCAAGTAAGGGACAGGAGGTACAATGAGCAGTTCTTC.

This chain connects TRBV7-8 to TRBJ1-1, with TRBD1 as a possible D gene (5 bases). Trimming removed 3 bases at V and 4 bases at J, with 12 bases between. Germline V gene lookup returns CDR1 SGHVS and CDR2 FQNEAQ. The CDR3 is 14 residues long. The CDR3 DNA reads as TGTGCCAGCAGCTTCCAGGAGGGGAGCACTGAAGCTTTCTTT. It codes for CASSFQEGSTEAFF.

V usage is TRBV6-5 and J usage is TRBJ1-4, with no clear D. There are 15 residues in the CDR3. Germline CDR1 is MNHEY and CDR2 is SVGAGI. V lost 2 bases, J lost 3 bases, and 10 bases lay in between. DNA of the CDR3: TGTGCCAGCAGTTACGGCCAGACTTCTAATGAAAAACTGTTTTTT. Residues: CASSYGQTSNEKLFF.

The gene calls are TRBV19 and TRBJ1-5; no firm D call. Trimming cost V 7 bases and J 3 bases, with 10 bases left between them. Per the germline V gene, CDR1 is LNHDA and CDR2 is SQIVND (reference sequence). The CDR3 totals 13 residues. The CDR3 region is CASNPQANQPQHF. DNA of the CDR3: TGTGCCAGTAACCCTCAGGCCAATCAGCCCCAGCATTTT.

CDR3 DNA: TGTGCCAGCCGTCAACAGGGCTACGAGCAGTACTTC. Translated: CASRQQGYEQYF. The chain recombines TRBV25-1 with TRBJ2-7; TRBD1 might be the D (6 bases). The V gene lost 8 bases and the J gene lost 3 bases, with 11 bases spanning the gap. CDR3 size: 12 residues. Germline V lookup: CDR1 MGHDK, CDR2 SYGVNS.

This clone was seen a single time. This chain connects TRBV5-1 to TRBJ1-2; TRBD1 is a possible D gene (6 bases). CDR3 length: 15 amino acids. CDR1 and CDR2 from the germline V gene are SGHRS and YFSETQ. V was pared by 4 bases and J by 4 bases, with 17 bases between. DNA of the CDR3: TGCGCCAGCAGCAAAATGGGGCAGGGGTCCTATGGCTACACCTTC. It translates to CASSKMGQGSYGYTF.

The chain is built from TRBV10-1 and TRBJ1-3; D ambiguous. The CDR3 sequence is 19 residues long. The V end was cut by 6 bases, the J end by 4 bases, with 28 bases between. Per the germline V gene, CDR1 is WNHNN and CDR2 is SYGVQD (reference sequence). For the CDR3, the DNA is TGCGCCAGCAGCAAAAGGTCTTCGGCTTGGCCCGAGAGGGGAAACACCATATATTTT. The encoded protein is CASSKRSSAWPERGNTIYF.

CDR3 DNA: TGCGCCAGCAGCTTGGCCAGGGCGAACACTGAAGCTTTCTTT. Protein sequence: CASSLARANTEAFF. This chain joins TRBV5-1 and TRBJ1-1; tentative D call: TRBD1 (5 bases). Germline CDR1 reads SGHRS; CDR2 reads YFSETQ. V lost 0 bases and J lost 1, with 7 bases in between. This CDR3 spans 14 amino acids.

V and J are TRBV12-2 and TRBJ2-1; the table names TRBD2, a call not compared with the DNA. TRBV12-2 is a recognized pseudogene. The CDR3 loop spans 21 amino acids. The DNA for the CDR3 is TGTGCAAGTCGGTCTAGGGACAGACATCTAGCGGGAGGTCCGTCTCACAATGAGCAGTTCTTC. It translates to CASRSRDRHLAGGPSHNEQFF.

This chain's CDR3 is CASSSRDRTYEQYF. The CDR3 DNA reads TGTGCCAGCAGCTCCCGGGACAGGACCTACGAGCAGTACTTC. The chain has TRBV7-9 and TRBJ2-7, with TRBD1 identical over 8 bases. V was pared by 4 bases and J by 2 bases, with 4 bases of the junction left unmatched. This CDR3 has 14 residues. The V gene's germline CDR1 is SEHNR and CDR2 FQNEAQ (reference sequence).

V usage is TRBV4-3 and J usage is TRBJ2-7; D is undetermined. Trimming left V 4 bases short and J 3 bases short, with 13 bases between. CDR1 LGHNA and CDR2 YSLEER come from the germline V gene. The CDR3 length is 14 residues. The CDR3 coding sequence is TGCGCCAGCAGCCCAGGTCTACTGAGCTACGAGCAGTACTTC. The encoded protein is CASSPGLLSYEQYF.

J is TRBJ2-7 and V is TRBV29-1; TRBD1 aligns across 9 bases. This CDR3 is 11 amino acids long. V was pared by 7 bases and J by 6 bases, with 4 bases of the junction left unmatched. In germline, CDR1 is SQVTM, CDR2 ANQGSEA. This CDR3 reads CSAHRGREQYF. CDR3 sequence (DNA): TGCAGCGCTCACAGGGGGCGCGAGCAGTACTTC.